This record looks at one TCR beta chain sequence and its context. One frozen approximately 500,000-cell aliquot per fraction was sequenced. The data are from a study of coeliac disease. For the study at large: High-resolution HLA typing was lacking; TRBV7-2 bias was queried instead.

The assay was immunoSEQ multiplex PCR, and TCRdb's table has in-frame clones only and misses some. The sample holds around 8,400 clones, 57% seen once. J was trimmed by 5 bases and V by 3 bases; bases with no gene match: 3. Germline-derived CDR1 and CDR2 are MNHEY and SMNVEV (reference sequence). This CDR3 contains 13 residues. This chain links TRBV27 with TRBJ1-1; 7 positions match TRBD1. Source material: intraepithelial lymphocytes from the gut. This clonotype originated in a woman aged 55-70 years with celiac disease. The DNA for the CDR3 is TGTGCCAGCAGTTTGGGGACAGCGACTGAAGCTTTCTTT. Translated: CASSLGTATEAFF.